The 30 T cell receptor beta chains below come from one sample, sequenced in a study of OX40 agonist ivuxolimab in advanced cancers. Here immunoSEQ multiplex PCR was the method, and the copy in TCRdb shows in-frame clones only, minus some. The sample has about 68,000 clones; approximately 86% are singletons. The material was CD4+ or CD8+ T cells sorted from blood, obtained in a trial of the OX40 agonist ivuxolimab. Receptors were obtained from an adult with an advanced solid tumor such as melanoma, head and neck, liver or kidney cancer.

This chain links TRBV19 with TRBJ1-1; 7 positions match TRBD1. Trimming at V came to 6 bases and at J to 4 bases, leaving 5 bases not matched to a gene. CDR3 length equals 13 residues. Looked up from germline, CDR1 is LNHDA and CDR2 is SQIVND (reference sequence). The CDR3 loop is CASSQGVRTEAFF. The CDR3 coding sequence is TGTGCCAGTAGCCAGGGGGTTCGCACTGAAGCTTTCTTT. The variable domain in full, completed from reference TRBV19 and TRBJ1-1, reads DGGITQSPKYLFRKEGQNVTLSCEQNLNHDAMYWYRQDPGQGLRLIYYSQIVNDFQKGDIAEGYSVSREKKESFPLTVTSAQKNPTAFYLCASSQGVRTEAFFGQGTRLTVV.

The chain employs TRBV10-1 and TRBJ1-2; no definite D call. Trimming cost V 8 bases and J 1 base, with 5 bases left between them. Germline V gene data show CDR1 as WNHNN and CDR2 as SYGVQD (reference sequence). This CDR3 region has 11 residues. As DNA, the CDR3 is TGCGCCAGCTATATTAACTATGGCTACACCTTC. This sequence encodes CASYINYGYTF.

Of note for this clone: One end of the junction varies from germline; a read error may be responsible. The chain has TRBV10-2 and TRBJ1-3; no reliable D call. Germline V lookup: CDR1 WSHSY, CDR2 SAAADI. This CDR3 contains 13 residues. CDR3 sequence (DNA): TGCGCCAGCATTGAGGACTCTGGAAACACCATATATTTT. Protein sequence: CASIEDSGNTIYF.

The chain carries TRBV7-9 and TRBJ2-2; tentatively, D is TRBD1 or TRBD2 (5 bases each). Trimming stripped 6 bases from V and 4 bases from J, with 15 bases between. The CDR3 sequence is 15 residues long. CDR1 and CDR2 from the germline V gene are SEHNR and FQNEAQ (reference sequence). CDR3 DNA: TGTGCCAGCAGTCCCCAGGGCGGGTTCACCGGGGAGCTGTTTTTT. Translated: CASSPQGGFTGELFF. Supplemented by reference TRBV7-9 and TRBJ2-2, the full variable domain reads DTGVSQNPRHKITKRGQNVTFRCDPISEHNRLYWYRQTLGQGPEFLTYFQNEAQLEKSRLLSDRFSAERPKGSFSTLEIQRTEQGDSAMYLCASSPQGGFTGELFFGEGSRLTVL.

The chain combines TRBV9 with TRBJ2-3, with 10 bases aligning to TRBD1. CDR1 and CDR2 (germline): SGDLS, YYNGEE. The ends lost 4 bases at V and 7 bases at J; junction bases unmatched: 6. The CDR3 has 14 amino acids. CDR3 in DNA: TGTGCCAGCAGCTCCCGACAGGGGGCGAATACGCAGTATTTT. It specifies CASSSRQGANTQYF.

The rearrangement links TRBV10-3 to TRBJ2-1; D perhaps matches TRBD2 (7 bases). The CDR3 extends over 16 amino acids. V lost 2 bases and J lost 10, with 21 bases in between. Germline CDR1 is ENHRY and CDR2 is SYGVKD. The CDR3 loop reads CAISEPGRGPAGEQFF. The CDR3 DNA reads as TGTGCCATCAGTGAGCCGGGGCGGGGGCCCGCCGGGGAGCAGTTCTTC.

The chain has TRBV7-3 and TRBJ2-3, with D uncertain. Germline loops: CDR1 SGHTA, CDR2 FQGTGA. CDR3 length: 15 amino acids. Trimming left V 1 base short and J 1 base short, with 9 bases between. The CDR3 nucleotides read TGTGCCAGCAGCTTAAGTGCCAGCGGCACAGATACGCAGTATTTT. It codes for CASSLSASGTDTQYF.

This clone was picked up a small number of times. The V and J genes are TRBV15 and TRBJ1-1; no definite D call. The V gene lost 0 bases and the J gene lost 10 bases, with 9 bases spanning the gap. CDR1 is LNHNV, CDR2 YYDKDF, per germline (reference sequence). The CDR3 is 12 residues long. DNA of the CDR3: TGTGCCACCAGCAGAGATTTCTCCCTAGCTTTCTTT. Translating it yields CATSRDFSLAFF. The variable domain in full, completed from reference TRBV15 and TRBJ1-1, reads DAMVIQNPRYQVTQFGKPVTLSCSQTLNHNVMYWYQQKSSQAPKLLFHYYDKDFNNEADTPDNFQSRRPNTSFCFLDIRSPGLGDTAMYLCATSRDFSLAFFGQGTRLTVV.

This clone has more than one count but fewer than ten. The CDR3 DNA reads TGTGCCAGCAGTTCCCGGGACAGGGACTACGAGCAGTACTTC. Its protein product is CASSSRDRDYEQYF. This chain links TRBV6-5 with TRBJ2-7; TRBD1 matches at 9 bases. Germline V gene data show CDR1 as MNHEY and CDR2 as SVGAGI. The trim removed 4 bases at V and 3 bases at J, leaving 4 bases unmatched. The CDR3 loop spans 14 amino acids.

CDR3 sequence (DNA): TGTGCCAGCAGTTACCAGGGCGGGGGATGGACCGGGGAGCTGTTTTTT. It yields the protein CASSYQGGGWTGELFF. The chain carries TRBV6-6 and TRBJ2-2, with 7 bases aligning to TRBD2. J was trimmed by 5 bases and V by 2 bases; bases with no gene match: 8. The CDR3 runs 16 residues. CDR1 is MNHNY and CDR2 is SVGAGI in the germline V gene (reference sequence).

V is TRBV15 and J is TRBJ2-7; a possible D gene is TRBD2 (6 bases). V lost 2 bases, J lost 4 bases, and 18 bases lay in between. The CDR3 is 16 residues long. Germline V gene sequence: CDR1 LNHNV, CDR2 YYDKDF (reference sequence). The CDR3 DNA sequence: TGTGCCACCAGCAGACGGCTAAGTGCGGGACTGTACGAGCAGTACTTC. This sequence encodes CATSRRLSAGLYEQYF.

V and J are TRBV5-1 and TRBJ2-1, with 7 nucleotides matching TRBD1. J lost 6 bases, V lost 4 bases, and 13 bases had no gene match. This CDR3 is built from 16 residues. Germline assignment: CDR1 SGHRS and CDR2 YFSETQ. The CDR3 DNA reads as TGCGCCAGCAGCAAACAGGGACAGACACTCGGCAATGAGCAGTTCTTC. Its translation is CASSKQGQTLGNEQFF. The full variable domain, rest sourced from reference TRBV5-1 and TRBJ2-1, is KAGVTQTPRYLIKTRGQQVTLSCSPISGHRSVSWYQQTPGQGLQFLFEYFSETQRNKGNFPGRFSGRQFSNSRSEMNVSTLELGDSALYLCASSKQGQTLGNEQFFGPGTRLTVL.

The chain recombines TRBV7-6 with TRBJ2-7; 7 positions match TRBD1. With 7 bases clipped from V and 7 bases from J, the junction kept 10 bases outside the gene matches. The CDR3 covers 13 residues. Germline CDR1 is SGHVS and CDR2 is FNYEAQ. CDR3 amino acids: CASTALGGGEQYF. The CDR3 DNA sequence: TGTGCCAGCACAGCTTTAGGGGGCGGGGAGCAGTACTTC.

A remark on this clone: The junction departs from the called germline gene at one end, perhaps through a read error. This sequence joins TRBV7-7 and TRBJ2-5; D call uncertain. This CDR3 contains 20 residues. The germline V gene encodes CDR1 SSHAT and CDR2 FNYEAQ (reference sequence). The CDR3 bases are TGTGCTAGCAGTCAGCCAAACACCCCGAGAGCCCCCACCCCCCAAGAGACCCAGTACTTC. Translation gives CASSQPNTPRAPTPQETQYF.

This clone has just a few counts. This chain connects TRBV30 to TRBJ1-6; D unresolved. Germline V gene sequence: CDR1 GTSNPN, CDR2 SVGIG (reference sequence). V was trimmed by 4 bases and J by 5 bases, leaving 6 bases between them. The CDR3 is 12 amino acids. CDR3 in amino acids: CAWTENNSPLHF. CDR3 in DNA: TGTGCCTGGACAGAGAATAATTCACCCCTCCACTTT.

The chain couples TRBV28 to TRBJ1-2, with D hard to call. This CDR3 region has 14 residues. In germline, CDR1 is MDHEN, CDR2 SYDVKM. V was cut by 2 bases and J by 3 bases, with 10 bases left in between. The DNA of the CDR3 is TGTGCCAGCAGTTTACAGATTACCCACTATGGCTACACCTTC. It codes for CASSLQITHYGYTF.

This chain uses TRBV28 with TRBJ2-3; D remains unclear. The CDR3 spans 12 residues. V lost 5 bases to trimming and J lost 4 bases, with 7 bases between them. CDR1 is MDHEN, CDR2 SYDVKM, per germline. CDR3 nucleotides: TGTGCCAGCAGTACCCTATCAGATACGCAGTATTTT. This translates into CASSTLSDTQYF.

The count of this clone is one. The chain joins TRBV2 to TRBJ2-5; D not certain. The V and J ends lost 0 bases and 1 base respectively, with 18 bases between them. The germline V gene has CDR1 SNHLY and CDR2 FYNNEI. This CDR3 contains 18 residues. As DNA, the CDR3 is TGTGCCAGCAGTGAAGCGCATCCGGCGGCAGCAAGCCAAGAGACCCAGTACTTC. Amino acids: CASSEAHPAAASQETQYF.

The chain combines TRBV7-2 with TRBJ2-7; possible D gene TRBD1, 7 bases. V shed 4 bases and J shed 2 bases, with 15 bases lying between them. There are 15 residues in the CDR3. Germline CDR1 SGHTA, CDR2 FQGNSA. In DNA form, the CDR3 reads TGTGCCAGCAGCTCGGCGGGACAGTTGACCTACGAGCAGTACTTC. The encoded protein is CASSSAGQLTYEQYF.

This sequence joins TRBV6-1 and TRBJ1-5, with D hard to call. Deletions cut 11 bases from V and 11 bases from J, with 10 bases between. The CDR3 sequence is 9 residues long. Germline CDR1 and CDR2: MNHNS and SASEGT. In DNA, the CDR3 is TGTGCCGGGTCCTCGACCCAGCATTTT. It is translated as CAGSSTQHF.

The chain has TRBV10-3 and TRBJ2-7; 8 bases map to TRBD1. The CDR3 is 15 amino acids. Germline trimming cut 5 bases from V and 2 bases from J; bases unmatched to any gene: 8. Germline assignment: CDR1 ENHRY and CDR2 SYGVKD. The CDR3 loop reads CAISPTGGSPYEQYF. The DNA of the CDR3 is TGTGCCATCAGTCCTACAGGGGGATCCCCCTACGAGCAGTACTTC.

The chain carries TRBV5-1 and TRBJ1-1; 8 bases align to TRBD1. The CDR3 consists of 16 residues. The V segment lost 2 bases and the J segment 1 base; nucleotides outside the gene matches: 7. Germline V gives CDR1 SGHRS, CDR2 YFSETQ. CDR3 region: CASSFLTGARNTEAFF. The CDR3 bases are TGCGCCAGCAGCTTCCTGACAGGGGCGAGGAACACTGAAGCTTTCTTT.

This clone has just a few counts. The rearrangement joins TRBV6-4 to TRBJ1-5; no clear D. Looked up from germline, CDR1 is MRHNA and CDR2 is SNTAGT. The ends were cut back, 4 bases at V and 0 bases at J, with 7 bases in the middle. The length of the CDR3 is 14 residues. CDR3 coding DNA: TGTGCCAGCAGTGTAGAGTTTAGCAATCAGCCCCAGCATTTT. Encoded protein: CASSVEFSNQPQHF.

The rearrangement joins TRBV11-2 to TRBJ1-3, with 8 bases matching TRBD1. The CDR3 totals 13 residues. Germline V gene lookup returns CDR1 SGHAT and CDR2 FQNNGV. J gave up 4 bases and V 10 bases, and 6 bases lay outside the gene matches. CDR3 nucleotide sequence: TGTGCCACTTCGCAGGGGGCCGGAAACACCATATATTTT. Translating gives CATSQGAGNTIYF.

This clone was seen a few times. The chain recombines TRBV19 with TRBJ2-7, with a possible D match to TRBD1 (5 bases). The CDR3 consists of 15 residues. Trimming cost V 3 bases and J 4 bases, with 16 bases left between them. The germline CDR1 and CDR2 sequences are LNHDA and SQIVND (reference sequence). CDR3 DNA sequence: TGTGCCAGTAGTATCCAGCCGACAGCTGTTTACGAGCAGTACTTC. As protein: CASSIQPTAVYEQYF.

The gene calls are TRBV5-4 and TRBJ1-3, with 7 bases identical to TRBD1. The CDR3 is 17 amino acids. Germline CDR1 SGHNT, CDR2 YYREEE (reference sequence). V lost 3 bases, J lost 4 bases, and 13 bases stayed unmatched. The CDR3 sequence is CASSSEGTAAKGNTIYF. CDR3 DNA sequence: TGTGCCAGCAGCTCGGAGGGGACAGCCGCCAAAGGAAACACCATATATTTT.

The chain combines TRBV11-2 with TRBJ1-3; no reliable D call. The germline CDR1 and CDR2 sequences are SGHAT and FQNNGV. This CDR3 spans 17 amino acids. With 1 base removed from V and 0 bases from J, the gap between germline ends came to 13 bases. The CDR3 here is CASSLGPPGSSGNTIYF. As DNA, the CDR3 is TGTGCCAGCAGCTTAGGCCCGCCGGGCTCCTCTGGAAACACCATATATTTT.

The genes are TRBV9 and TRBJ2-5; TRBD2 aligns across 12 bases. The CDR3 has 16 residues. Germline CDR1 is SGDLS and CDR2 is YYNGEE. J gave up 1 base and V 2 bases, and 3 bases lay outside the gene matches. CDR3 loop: CASSVRGLAGQETQYF. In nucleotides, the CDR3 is TGTGCCAGCAGCGTGAGGGGACTAGCGGGCCAAGAGACCCAGTACTTC. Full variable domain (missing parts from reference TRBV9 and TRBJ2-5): DSGVTQTPKHLITATGQRVTLRCSPRSGDLSVYWYQQSLDQGLQFLIQYYNGEERAKGNILERFSAQQFPDLHSELNLSSLELGDSALYFCASSVRGLAGQETQYFGPGTRLLVL.

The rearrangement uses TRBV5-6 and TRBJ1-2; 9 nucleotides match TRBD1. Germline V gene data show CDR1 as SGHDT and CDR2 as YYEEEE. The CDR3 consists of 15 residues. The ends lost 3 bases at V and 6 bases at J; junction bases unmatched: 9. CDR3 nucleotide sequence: TGTGCCAGCAGCTGGGACCAGACAGGGGGTAATGGCTACACCTTC. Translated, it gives CASSWDQTGGNGYTF.

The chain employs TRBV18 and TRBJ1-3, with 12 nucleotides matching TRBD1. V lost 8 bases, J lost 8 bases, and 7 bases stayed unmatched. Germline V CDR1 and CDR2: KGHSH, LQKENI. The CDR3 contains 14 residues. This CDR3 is CASARDRGHDTIYF. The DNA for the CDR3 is TGTGCCAGCGCACGGGACAGGGGGCACGACACCATATATTTT.